One sample yielded the 8 T cell receptor beta chains listed below, sequenced in a study of shared clonotypes between healthy human individuals. This table comes from immunoSEQ multiplex PCR, and its TCRdb copy is limited to in-frame clones, with some not included. The sample lists around 2,000,000 clones, about 95% occurring once. Naive-designated CD8 cells lacked CD45RO, were positively enriched for CCR7, and omitted terminally differentiated effector memory CD45RA+ cells. Sequencing was performed on naive CD8+ T cells sorted from blood. Receptors originate from a young man in good health.

The chain joins TRBV20-1 to TRBJ2-1, with D uncertain. Germline V gives CDR1 DFQATT, CDR2 SNEGSKA (reference sequence). The CDR3 totals 11 residues. Trimming pared 1 base from V and 8 bases from J, leaving 6 bases between. Written as DNA, the CDR3 is TGCAGTGCTAGAGTTGAAGATGAGCAGTTCTTC. Protein: CSARVEDEQFF.

The chain carries TRBV6-1 and TRBJ2-4; D may be TRBD1 or TRBD2 (5 bases each). Germline-derived CDR1 and CDR2 are MNHNS and SASEGT. The V end was cut by 4 bases, the J end by 2 bases, with 15 bases between. The CDR3 extends over 16 amino acids. For the CDR3, the DNA is TGTGCCAGCAGTGGGGACCCGGCTTCTTCCAAAAACATTCAGTACTTC. Translated: CASSGDPASSKNIQYF.

The chain is built from TRBV6-6 and TRBJ2-1, with D perhaps given as TRBD1 or TRBD2 (5 bases each). The germline gives CDR1 MNHNY, CDR2 SVGAGI (reference sequence). The V gene lost 0 bases and the J gene lost 12 bases, with 12 bases spanning the gap. This CDR3 is built from 13 residues. The CDR3 loop is CASSYSGPLGQFF. The CDR3 region has the DNA TGTGCCAGCAGTTACTCGGGACCCTTGGGGCAGTTCTTC.

The rearrangement joins TRBV10-3 to TRBJ2-1; 14 positions match TRBD2. The germline V gene encodes CDR1 ENHRY and CDR2 SYGVKD. V shed 4 bases, J shed 8 bases, and the junction held 10 bases outside the gene matches. This CDR3 comprises 17 residues. CDR3 bases: TGTGCCATCAGTGGGGGGGGACTAGCGGGAGAAGTCGATGAGCAGTTCTTC. The encoded protein is CAISGGGLAGEVDEQFF.

Comment on this clone: The sample has other DNA sequences that encode this CDR3 too. The DNA of the CDR3 is TGTGCCAGCAGTTTAAGGGGGGACGAGCAGTACTTC. Translation: CASSLRGDEQYF. The V call is TRBV27, the J call TRBJ2-7; D could derive from TRBD1 or TRBD2 (6 bases each). V shed 2 bases and J shed 5 bases, with 7 bases lying between them. Looked up from germline, CDR1 is MNHEY and CDR2 is SMNVEV (reference sequence). The CDR3 runs to 12 residues.

CDR3 sequence reads: CASSSQEEAFF. The CDR3 nucleotides are TGTGCCAGCAGCTCTCAGGAAGAAGCTTTCTTT. This chain uses TRBV12-1 with TRBJ1-1; TRBD1, the table's D call, lacks a check against the DNA. TRBV12-1 is marked as a pseudogene. The CDR3 loop spans 11 amino acids.

To note about this clone: The sample contains more than one DNA sequence encoding this CDR3. The chain is built from TRBV6-5 and TRBJ2-5; D not certain. Looked up from germline, CDR1 is MNHEY and CDR2 is SVGAGI. The CDR3 extends over 13 amino acids. Trimming took off 2 bases at V and 4 bases at J, with 8 bases between the two ends. CDR3 DNA sequence: TGTGCCAGCAGTTACGCTGGCGGAGAGACCCAGTACTTC. Translation: CASSYAGGETQYF.

This clone was observed once. The gene calls are TRBV14 and TRBJ1-2; D might be TRBD1 (6 bases). CDR1 is SGHDN, CDR2 FVKESK, per germline. The CDR3 covers 15 residues. The V end was cut by 0 bases, the J end by 5 bases, with 13 bases between. In DNA form, the CDR3 reads TGTGCCAGCAGCCAAGATCTCACAGGGTATTATGGCTACACCTTC. It translates to CASSQDLTGYYGYTF.